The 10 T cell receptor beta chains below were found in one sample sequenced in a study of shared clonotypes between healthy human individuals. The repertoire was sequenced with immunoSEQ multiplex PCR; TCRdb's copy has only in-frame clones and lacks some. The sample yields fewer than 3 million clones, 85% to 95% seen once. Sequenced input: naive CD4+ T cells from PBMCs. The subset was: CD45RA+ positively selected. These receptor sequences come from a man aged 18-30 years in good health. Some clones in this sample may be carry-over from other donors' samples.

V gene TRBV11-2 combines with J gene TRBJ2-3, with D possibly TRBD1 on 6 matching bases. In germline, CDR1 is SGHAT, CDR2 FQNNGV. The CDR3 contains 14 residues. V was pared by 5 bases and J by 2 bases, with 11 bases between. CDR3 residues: CASSLRDITDTQYF. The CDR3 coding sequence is TGTGCCAGCAGCCTCCGGGACATCACAGATACGCAGTATTTT.

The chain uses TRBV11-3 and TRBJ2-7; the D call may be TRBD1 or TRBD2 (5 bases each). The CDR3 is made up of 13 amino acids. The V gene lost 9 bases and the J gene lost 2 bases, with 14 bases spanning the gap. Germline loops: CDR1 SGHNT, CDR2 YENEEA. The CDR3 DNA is TGTGCCAGGCCCCCGGGGCGCGCCTACGAGCAGTACTTC. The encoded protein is CARPPGRAYEQYF. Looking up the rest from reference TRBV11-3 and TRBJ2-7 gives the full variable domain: EAGVVQSPRYKIIEKKQPVAFWCNPISGHNTLYWYLQNLGQGPELLIRYENEEAVDDSQLPKDRFSAERLKGVDSTLKIQPAELGDSAVYLCARPPGRAYEQYFGPGTRLTVT.

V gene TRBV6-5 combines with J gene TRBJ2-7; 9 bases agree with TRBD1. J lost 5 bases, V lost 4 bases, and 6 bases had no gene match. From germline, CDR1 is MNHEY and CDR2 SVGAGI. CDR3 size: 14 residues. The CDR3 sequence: CASSFRDRAHEQYF. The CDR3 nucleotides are TGTGCCAGCAGTTTCCGGGACAGGGCCCACGAGCAGTACTTC.

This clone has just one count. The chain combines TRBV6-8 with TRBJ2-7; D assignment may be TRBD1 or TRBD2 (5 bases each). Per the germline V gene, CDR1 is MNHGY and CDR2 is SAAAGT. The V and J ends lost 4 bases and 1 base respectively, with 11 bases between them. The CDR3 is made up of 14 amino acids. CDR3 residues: CASSWGGGSYEQYF. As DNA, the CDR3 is TGTGCCAGCAGTTGGGGTGGGGGATCCTACGAGCAGTACTTC.

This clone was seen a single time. The CDR3 nucleotides read TGTGCCAGCAGCTTGGTTCCACCTGAAAAACTGTTTTTT. Its translation: CASSLVPPEKLFF. The V and J genes are TRBV5-5 and TRBJ1-4, with D unclear. Germline CDR1 SGHKS, CDR2 YYEKEE (reference sequence). This CDR3 comprises 13 residues. V was clipped by 0 bases and J by 7 bases, with 7 bases between them.

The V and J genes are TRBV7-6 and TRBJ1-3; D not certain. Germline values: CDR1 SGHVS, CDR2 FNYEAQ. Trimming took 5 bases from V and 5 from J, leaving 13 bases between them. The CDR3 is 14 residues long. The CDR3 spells CASSPAASRNTIYF. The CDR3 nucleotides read TGTGCCAGCAGCCCTGCTGCTTCCCGAAACACCATATATTTT.

The CDR3 bases are TGTGCCAGCAGTGAAATAAAGGGGCGAGAGCAGTTCTTC. It encodes CASSEIKGREQFF. V usage is TRBV25-1 and J usage is TRBJ2-1, with D perhaps matching TRBD1 (5 bases). CDR3 length: 13 residues. Trimming cost V 2 bases and J 10 bases, with 12 bases left between them. Germline lookup yields CDR1 MGHDK and CDR2 SYGVNS. Complete variable domain (other parts from reference TRBV25-1 and TRBJ2-1): EADIYQTPRYLVIGTGKKITLECSQTMGHDKMYWYQQDPGMELHLIHYSYGVNSTEKGDLSSESTVSRIRTEHFPLTLESARPSHTSQYLCASSEIKGREQFFGPGTRLTVL.

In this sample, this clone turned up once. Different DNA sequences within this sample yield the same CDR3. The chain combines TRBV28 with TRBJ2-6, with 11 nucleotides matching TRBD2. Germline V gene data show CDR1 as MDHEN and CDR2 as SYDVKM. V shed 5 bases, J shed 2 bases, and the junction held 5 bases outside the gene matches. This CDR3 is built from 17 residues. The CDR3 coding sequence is TGTGCCAGCAGTCTCACTAGCGGGAGAGCTGGGGCCAACGTCCTGACTTTC. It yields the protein CASSLTSGRAGANVLTF. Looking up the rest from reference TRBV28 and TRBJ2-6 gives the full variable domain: DVKVTQSSRYLVKRTGEKVFLECVQDMDHENMFWYRQDPGLGLRLIYFSYDVKMKEKGDIPEGYSVSREKKERFSLILESASTNQTSMYLCASSLTSGRAGANVLTFGAGSRLTVL.

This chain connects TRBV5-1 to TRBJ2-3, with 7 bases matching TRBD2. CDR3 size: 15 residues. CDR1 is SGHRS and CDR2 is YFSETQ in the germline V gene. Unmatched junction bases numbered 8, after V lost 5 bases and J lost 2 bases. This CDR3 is CASSSDLAATDTQYF. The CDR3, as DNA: TGCGCCAGCAGTTCAGACCTAGCGGCCACAGATACGCAGTATTTT.

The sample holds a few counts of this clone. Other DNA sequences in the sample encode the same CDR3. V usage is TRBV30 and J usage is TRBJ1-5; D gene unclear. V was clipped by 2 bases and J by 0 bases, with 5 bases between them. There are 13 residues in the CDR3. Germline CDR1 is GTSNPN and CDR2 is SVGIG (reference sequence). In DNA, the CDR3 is TGTGCCTGGAGTCGGAATAGCAATCAGCCCCAGCATTTT. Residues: CAWSRNSNQPQHF.